The 25 T cell receptor beta chains presented below share a single source sample, sequenced in a study of cytomegalovirus exposure and HLA in healthy donors. PCR used 60 Vbeta primers and 13 Jbeta primers. Profiling relied on immunoSEQ multiplex PCR, and the TCRdb table lists in-frame clones only, not all of them. This table has about 160,000 clones, roughly four fifths appearing once. Sequenced sample: PBMCs. The receptor source for this set is a male donor in good health and CMV-seropositive.

The rearrangement joins TRBV27 to TRBJ1-3; D call uncertain. V lost 2 bases to trimming and J lost 4 bases, with 12 bases between them. The CDR3 is made up of 15 amino acids. Germline V gene data show CDR1 as MNHEY and CDR2 as SMNVEV (reference sequence). The CDR3 DNA is TGTGCCAGCAGTTTAGACGGGGTGGCAGGAAACACCATATATTTT. Its translation is CASSLDGVAGNTIYF.

This sequence joins TRBV5-6 and TRBJ1-4; tentatively, D is TRBD1 (6 bases). Trimming removed 5 bases at V and 4 bases at J, with 9 bases between. CDR1 SGHDT and CDR2 YYEEEE come from the germline V gene. This CDR3 region has 13 residues. The CDR3 DNA reads as TGTGCCAGCAGACAGGGAATTAATGAAAAACTGTTTTTT. It encodes CASRQGINEKLFF.

The chain employs TRBV7-8 and TRBJ2-7, with 7 nucleotides matching TRBD2. J gave up 0 bases and V 7 bases, and 6 bases lay outside the gene matches. This CDR3 is 14 amino acids long. CDR1 is SGHVS and CDR2 is FQNEAQ in the germline V gene. CDR3 DNA sequence: TGTGCCAGCAACCTCGGGGGGAACTCCTACGAGCAGTACTTC. Encoded protein: CASNLGGNSYEQYF.

The chain combines TRBV30 with TRBJ1-2; tentatively, D is TRBD1 (6 bases). Per the germline V gene, CDR1 is GTSNPN and CDR2 is SVGIG (reference sequence). Trimming pared 1 base from V and 0 bases from J, leaving 9 bases between. This CDR3 region has 14 residues. The CDR3: CAWSGDNSNYGYTF. The CDR3 region has the DNA TGTGCCTGGAGTGGGGACAACTCTAACTATGGCTACACCTTC.

This chain uses TRBV27 with TRBJ1-4, with D possibly TRBD1 on 6 matching bases. V lost 5 bases to trimming and J lost 4 bases, with 17 bases between them. Germline CDR1 MNHEY, CDR2 SMNVEV (reference sequence). The CDR3 loop spans 16 amino acids. In DNA, the CDR3 is TGTGCCAGCAGTGCTTCAAAGGGGGTTCTTAATGAAAAACTGTTTTTT. This translates into CASSASKGVLNEKLFF.

The chain has TRBV6-5 and TRBJ2-7; D is uncertain. Trimming took off 4 bases at V and 0 bases at J, with 10 bases between the two ends. Germline-derived CDR1 and CDR2 are MNHEY and SVGAGI. The CDR3 length is 14 residues. CDR3 DNA: TGTGCCAGCAGTTTTACATCTAGCTCCTACGAGCAGTACTTC. This codes for CASSFTSSSYEQYF.

The chain employs TRBV7-9 and TRBJ2-5; 11 nucleotides line up with TRBD1. This CDR3 is built from 15 residues. Germline trimming cut 1 base from V and 5 bases from J; bases unmatched to any gene: 3. Germline CDR1 and CDR2: SEHNR and FQNEAQ (reference sequence). CDR3 sequence reads: CASSLEGQGAETQYF. CDR3 nucleotide sequence: TGTGCCAGCAGCTTAGAAGGACAGGGGGCCGAGACCCAGTACTTC.

The chain joins TRBV7-9 to TRBJ1-1; D gene uncertain. This CDR3 spans 14 amino acids. Trimming removed 5 bases from V and 2 bases from J, with 12 bases in between. The germline V gene encodes CDR1 SEHNR and CDR2 FQNEAQ (reference sequence). CDR3 nucleotide sequence: TGTGCCAGCAGCCTAGGCGGAGTTAACACTGAAGCTTTCTTT. It codes for CASSLGGVNTEAFF.

A few counts support this clone. This chain uses TRBV25-1 with TRBJ2-2, with 10 bases that match TRBD2. J was trimmed by 5 bases and V by 5 bases; bases with no gene match: 5. Germline-derived CDR1 and CDR2 are MGHDK and SYGVNS. The CDR3 is made up of 15 amino acids. CDR3 region: CASSLAGAGTGELFF. The CDR3 DNA sequence: TGTGCCAGCAGTCTAGCGGGAGCCGGAACCGGGGAGCTGTTTTTT.

DNA for the CDR3: TGTGCCAGCAGCTTGGTTGGCAGGGACTTGAACACTGAAGCTTTCTTT. Protein: CASSLVGRDLNTEAFF. The V gene is TRBV5-6, the J gene TRBJ1-1, with TRBD1 as a possible D gene (5 bases). Germline values: CDR1 SGHDT, CDR2 YYEEEE. The CDR3 has 16 residues. The V gene lost 0 bases and the J gene lost 0 bases, with 12 bases spanning the gap.

The V and J genes are TRBV18 and TRBJ1-6, with unresolved D. CDR3 length: 12 amino acids. The V end was cut by 3 bases, the J end by 10 bases, with 7 bases between. CDR1 is KGHSH, CDR2 LQKENI, per germline. Here the CDR3 reads CASSPMRSPLHF. The CDR3 coding sequence is TGTGCCAGCTCACCGATGAGGTCACCCCTCCACTTT.

V gene TRBV27 combines with J gene TRBJ2-5, with D maybe TRBD2 (5 bases). The J call may be wrong; the DNA end is better matched by TRBJ2-7. The CDR3 totals 15 residues. Germline V gene data show CDR1 as MNHEY and CDR2 as SMNVEV (reference sequence). Here the CDR3 reads CASSFSGVSSYEQYF. DNA for the CDR3: TGTGCCAGCAGTTTCTCCGGGGTAAGCTCCTACGAGCAGTACTTC.

Points on this clone: A junction end diverges from the germline sequence, so it may reflect a read error. This chain connects TRBV5-1 to TRBJ2-1; TRBD1 aligns across 8 bases. Germline values: CDR1 SGHRS, CDR2 YFSETQ. CDR3 length: 18 residues. CDR3 sequence: CASSLDRVLGVSYNEQFF. The CDR3 bases are TGCGCCAGCAGTTTGGACAGGGTGCTGGGGGTCTCCTACAATGAGCAGTTCTTC.

The chain is built from TRBV5-1 and TRBJ2-1; 8 bases are shared with TRBD2. Germline V lookup: CDR1 SGHRS, CDR2 YFSETQ. The CDR3 is made up of 15 amino acids. With 6 bases clipped from V and 7 bases from J, the junction kept 12 bases outside the gene matches. CDR3 in amino acids: CASTLAPGGPNEQFF. As DNA, the CDR3 is TGCGCCAGCACCCTAGCTCCGGGGGGGCCGAATGAGCAGTTCTTC. The variable domain in full, with the rest retrieved from reference TRBV5-1 and TRBJ2-1, is KAGVTQTPRYLIKTRGQQVTLSCSPISGHRSVSWYQQTPGQGLQFLFEYFSETQRNKGNFPGRFSGRQFSNSRSEMNVSTLELGDSALYLCASTLAPGGPNEQFFGPGTRLTVL.

This clone was observed at least ten times. The gene calls are TRBV4-3 and TRBJ1-3, with D possibly being TRBD1 (6 bases). V lost 11 bases and J lost 4, with 9 bases in between. The CDR3 consists of 11 residues. The germline gives CDR1 LGHNA, CDR2 YSLEER. This CDR3 is CASGTGNTIYF. The DNA of the CDR3 is TGCGCCTCGGGGACAGGAAACACCATATATTTT.

The chain has TRBV10-2 and TRBJ2-7, with D maybe TRBD1 (6 bases). CDR1 is WSHSY and CDR2 is SAAADI in the germline V gene. CDR3 length: 13 residues. Trimming cost V 5 bases and J 1 base, with 9 bases left between them. The CDR3 spells CASSYTGSYEQYF. The CDR3 bases are TGCGCCAGCAGTTATACAGGGTCCTACGAGCAGTACTTC.

This clone was found once. The chain uses TRBV5-4 and TRBJ2-7; 8 bases line up with TRBD2. V lost 4 bases to trimming and J lost 0 bases; unmatched junction nucleotides: 9. In germline, CDR1 is SGHNT, CDR2 YYREEE (reference sequence). The CDR3 has 16 amino acids. CDR3 coding DNA: TGTGCCAGCAGCCGGCCACAGCGGGGGACCTCCTACGAGCAGTACTTC. Translating it yields CASSRPQRGTSYEQYF.

This chain joins TRBV7-2 and TRBJ2-7, with 9 bases that match TRBD2. This CDR3 has 16 residues. Germline V gives CDR1 SGHTA, CDR2 FQGNSA. Trimming cost V 5 bases and J 3 bases; bases outside gene matches: 11. CDR3 nucleotide sequence: TGTGCCAGCAGCCTATTTAGCGGGAGCCCTAGCTACGAGCAGTACTTC. This translates into CASSLFSGSPSYEQYF.

The rearrangement links TRBV27 to TRBJ1-4; the D is unclear. This CDR3 region has 15 residues. Trimming took 5 bases from V and 0 from J, leaving 10 bases between them. Germline lookup yields CDR1 MNHEY and CDR2 SMNVEV (reference sequence). The CDR3 sequence is CASSVRGPTNEKLFF. CDR3 coding DNA: TGTGCCAGCAGTGTACGGGGTCCAACTAATGAAAAACTGTTTTTT.

The chain is built from TRBV7-6 and TRBJ1-3; 8 positions match TRBD1. CDR1 is SGHVS, CDR2 FNYEAQ, per germline. Unmatched junction bases numbered 5, after V lost 4 bases and J lost 0 bases. This CDR3 spans 16 amino acids. The CDR3 spells CASSSRQGISGNTIYF. CDR3 sequence (DNA): TGTGCCAGCAGCTCCCGACAGGGGATCTCTGGAAACACCATATATTTT.

The rearrangement links TRBV6-6 to TRBJ1-3; 9 bases line up with TRBD1. Germline loops: CDR1 MNHNY, CDR2 SVGAGI (reference sequence). J lost 3 bases, V lost 6 bases, and 9 bases had no gene match. The length of the CDR3 is 16 residues. The DNA for the CDR3 is TGTGCCAGCAGCCCCAGGACAGGGGCACTTGGAAACACCATATATTTT. Amino acid sequence: CASSPRTGALGNTIYF.

The J gene is TRBJ2-7, the V gene TRBV28; D perhaps matches TRBD1 (6 bases). V was clipped by 6 bases and J by 0 bases, with 15 bases between them. The germline V gene has CDR1 MDHEN and CDR2 SYDVKM. CDR3 length: 15 amino acids. The CDR3 DNA is TGTGCCAGCAGGGTCTGGGGGCAGGGCTCCTACGAGCAGTACTTC. Amino acid sequence: CASRVWGQGSYEQYF.

The chain employs TRBV13 and TRBJ1-3; perhaps TRBD1 as D (5 bases). The CDR3 is 16 residues long. Per germline, CDR1 PRHDT and CDR2 FYEKMQ (reference sequence). V gave up 1 base and J gave up 4 bases, with 14 bases separating them. This CDR3 reads CASSLEAGQLGNTIYF. The CDR3 bases are TGTGCCAGCAGCTTAGAGGCAGGGCAATTAGGAAACACCATATATTTT. The entire variable domain, with the rest obtained from reference TRBV13 and TRBJ1-3, is as follows: AAGVIQSPRHLIKEKRETATLKCYPIPRHDTVYWYQQGPGQDPQFLISFYEKMQSDKGSIPDRFSAQQFSDYHSELNMSSLELGDSALYFCASSLEAGQLGNTIYFGEGSWLTVV.

This chain connects TRBV5-6 to TRBJ2-2; the D is unclear. Germline V gene data show CDR1 as SGHDT and CDR2 as YYEEEE. The CDR3 extends over 14 amino acids. V lost 2 bases to trimming and J lost 2 bases, with 7 bases between them. This CDR3 reads CASSFTTNTGELFF. As DNA, the CDR3 is TGTGCCAGCAGCTTTACTACAAACACCGGGGAGCTGTTTTTT. The variable domain in full, completed from reference TRBV5-6 and TRBJ2-2, reads DAGVTQSPTHLIKTRGQQVTLRCSPKSGHDTVSWYQQALGQGPQFIFQYYEEEERQRGNFPDRFSGHQFPNYSSELNVNALLLGDSALYLCASSFTTNTGELFFGEGSRLTVL.

V gene TRBV7-8 combines with J gene TRBJ2-7, with TRBD1 as a possible D gene (5 bases). CDR1 is SGHVS and CDR2 is FQNEAQ in the germline V gene. This CDR3 region has 14 residues. V was cut by 6 bases and J by 1 base, with 13 bases left in between. CDR3 coding DNA: TGTGCCAGCAGACTACAGGAGACATCCTACGAGCAGTACTTC. It encodes CASRLQETSYEQYF. The variable domain in full, completed from reference TRBV7-8 and TRBJ2-7, reads GAGVSQSPRYKVAKRGQDVALRCDPISGHVSLFWYQQALGQGPEFLTYFQNEAQLDKSGLPSDRFFAERPEGSVSTLKIQRTQQEDSAVYLCASRLQETSYEQYFGPGTRLTVT.